These 8 T cell receptor beta chains were all obtained from the same sample, sequenced in a study of early T cells in non-severe SARS-CoV-2 infection. Using its own MiXCR run on the 5' RACE reads, TCRdb lists one record per CDR3 protein. In the table there are around 28,000 distinct CDR3 sequences, 3.5% to 5% of which are singletons. Sequencing used whole blood. These TCRs come from an adult who was a healthcare worker with PCR-confirmed SARS-CoV-2 infection or an uninfected control (not recorded which).

This clonotype was counted at least ten times. V usage is TRBV30 and J usage is TRBJ2-3; D ambiguous. V lost 7 bases, J lost 1 base, and 9 bases lay in between. The CDR3 extends over 12 amino acids. Germline V gene data show CDR1 as GTSNPN and CDR2 as SVGIG (reference sequence). CDR3 residues: CASSAGTDTQYF. The DNA for the CDR3 is TGTGCCTCCTCGGCTGGCACAGATACGCAGTATTTT.

The chain links TRBV7-9 to TRBJ2-7; D gene uncertain. Trimming shortened V by 1 base and J by 6 bases, and 10 bases separated the two germline ends. Germline loops: CDR1 SEHNR, CDR2 FQNEAQ (reference sequence). This CDR3 has 13 amino acids. The CDR3 loop is CASSLVLTSEQYF. The CDR3 nucleotides are TGTGCCAGCAGCTTAGTCCTTACAAGCGAGCAGTACTTC. Full variable domain (missing parts from reference TRBV7-9 and TRBJ2-7): DTGVSQNPRHKITKRGQNVTFRCDPISEHNRLYWYRQTLGQGPEFLTYFQNEAQLEKSRLLSDRFSAERPKGSFSTLEIQRTEQGDSAMYLCASSLVLTSEQYFGPGTRLTVT.

Many counts were recorded for this clonotype. The genes are TRBV12-3 or TRBV12-4 and TRBJ2-5; 10 nucleotides line up with TRBD2. J lost 2 bases, V lost 5 bases, and 2 bases had no gene match. This CDR3 spans 14 amino acids. CDR3 region: CASSRTSGQETQYF. The CDR3 bases are TGTGCCAGCAGTAGGACTAGCGGTCAAGAGACCCAGTACTTC.

This clonotype was seen repeatedly, ten times or more. The rearrangement joins TRBV6-1 to TRBJ2-7, with D unresolved. V was clipped by 1 base and J by 0 bases, with 10 bases between them. Per the germline V gene, CDR1 is MNHNS and CDR2 is SASEGT. The CDR3 is made up of 15 amino acids. In DNA, the CDR3 is TGTGCCAGCAGTGAAGGTTGGCAGTCCTCCTACGAGCAGTACTTC. It yields the protein CASSEGWQSSYEQYF.

At least ten counts were recorded for this clonotype. The chain employs TRBV29-1 and TRBJ1-2; D is unclear. The V end was cut by 5 bases, the J end by 13 bases, with 17 bases between. Germline V gives CDR1 SQVTM, CDR2 ANQGSEA. The CDR3 has 11 residues. For the CDR3, the DNA is TGCAGCGTTTTCTCCAAGGGTTTGCGCACCTTC. Translated, it gives CSVFSKGLRTF. The whole variable domain, remainder taken from reference TRBV29-1 and TRBJ1-2, is SAVISQKPSRDICQRGTSLTIQCQVDSQVTMMFWYRQQPGQSLTLIATANQGSEATYESGFVIDKFPISRPNLTFSTLTVSNMSPEDSSIYLCSVFSKGLRTFGSGTRLTVV.

This clonotype was seen a handful of times. This could be a read error, since a much larger clone is one nucleotide away. This rearrangement joins TRBV20-1 to TRBJ1-5; 8 bases map to TRBD1. Germline values: CDR1 DFQATT, CDR2 SNEGSKA (reference sequence). The CDR3 runs 13 residues. The V and J ends lost 2 bases and 5 bases, in that order; junction bases with no gene match: 2. As DNA, the CDR3 is TGCAGTGCTAGACAGGGGGCGGATCAGCCCCAGCATTTT. Encoded protein: CSARQGADQPQHF.

This clonotype was found many times. The genes are TRBV24-1 and TRBJ2-1; 8 nucleotides align to TRBD1. The CDR3 has 15 amino acids. V dropped 4 bases and J dropped 4; count of bases not matched to a gene: 5. Germline lookup yields CDR1 KGHDR and CDR2 SFDVKD. Written as DNA, the CDR3 is TGTGCCACCAGTGACCCAGGGGGCGTTTACAATGAGCAGTTCTTC. Translating gives CATSDPGGVYNEQFF.

This clonotype has at least ten counts. This chain uses TRBV7-2 with TRBJ2-3; possibly TRBD2 for D (6 bases). The CDR3 extends over 17 amino acids. V was shortened by 6 bases and J by 2 bases, with 21 bases between the two germline ends. Per the germline V gene, CDR1 is SGHTA and CDR2 is FQGNSA. CDR3 loop: CASRETGTPGITDTQYF. The CDR3, as DNA: TGTGCCAGCAGGGAAACCGGGACTCCGGGAATCACAGATACGCAGTATTTT.